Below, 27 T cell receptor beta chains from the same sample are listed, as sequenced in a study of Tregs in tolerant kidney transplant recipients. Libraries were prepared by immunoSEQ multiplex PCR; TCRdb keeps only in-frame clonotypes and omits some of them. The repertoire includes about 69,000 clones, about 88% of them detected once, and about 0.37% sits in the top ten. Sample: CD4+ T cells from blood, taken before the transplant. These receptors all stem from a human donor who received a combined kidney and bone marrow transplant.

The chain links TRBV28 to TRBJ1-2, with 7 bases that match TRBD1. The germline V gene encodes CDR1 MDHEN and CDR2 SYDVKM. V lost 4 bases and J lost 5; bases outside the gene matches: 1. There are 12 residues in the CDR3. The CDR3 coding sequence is TGTGCCAGCAGTTCGACAGGGTATGGCTACACCTTC. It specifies CASSSTGYGYTF.

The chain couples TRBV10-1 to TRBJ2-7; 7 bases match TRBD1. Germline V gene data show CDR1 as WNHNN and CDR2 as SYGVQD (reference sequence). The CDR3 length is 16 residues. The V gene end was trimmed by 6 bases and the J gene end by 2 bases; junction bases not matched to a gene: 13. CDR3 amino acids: CASSETGTPRTYEQYF. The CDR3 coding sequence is TGCGCCAGCAGCGAGACAGGGACCCCCAGGACCTACGAGCAGTACTTC.

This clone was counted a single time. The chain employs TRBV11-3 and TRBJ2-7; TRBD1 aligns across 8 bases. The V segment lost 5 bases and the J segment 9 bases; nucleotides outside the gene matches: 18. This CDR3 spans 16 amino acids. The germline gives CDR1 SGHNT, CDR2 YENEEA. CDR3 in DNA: TGTGCCAGCAGCCTCGGGACAGGCGGCCCAAACGAGCGGCAGTACTTC. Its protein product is CASSLGTGGPNERQYF.

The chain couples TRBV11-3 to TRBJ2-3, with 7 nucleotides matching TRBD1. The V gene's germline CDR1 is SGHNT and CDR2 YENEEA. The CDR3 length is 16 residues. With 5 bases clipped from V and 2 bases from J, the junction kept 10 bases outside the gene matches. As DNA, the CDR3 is TGTGCCAGCAGCCCTCGCTCGGGGACAGACACAGATACGCAGTATTTT. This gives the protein CASSPRSGTDTDTQYF.

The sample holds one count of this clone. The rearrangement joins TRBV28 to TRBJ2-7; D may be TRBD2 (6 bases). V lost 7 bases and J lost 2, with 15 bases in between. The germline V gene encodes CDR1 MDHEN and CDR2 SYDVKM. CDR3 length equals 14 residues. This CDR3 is CASTPPSEAYEQYF. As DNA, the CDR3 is TGTGCCAGCACCCCCCCTAGCGAGGCCTACGAGCAGTACTTC.

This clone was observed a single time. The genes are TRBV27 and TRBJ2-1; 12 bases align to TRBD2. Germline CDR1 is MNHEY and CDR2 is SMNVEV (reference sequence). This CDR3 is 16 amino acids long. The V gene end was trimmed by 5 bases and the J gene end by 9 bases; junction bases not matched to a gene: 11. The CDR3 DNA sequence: TGTGCCAGCAGTCCCAAGACTAGCGGGAGTAGAAGTGAGCAGTTCTTC. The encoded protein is CASSPKTSGSRSEQFF.

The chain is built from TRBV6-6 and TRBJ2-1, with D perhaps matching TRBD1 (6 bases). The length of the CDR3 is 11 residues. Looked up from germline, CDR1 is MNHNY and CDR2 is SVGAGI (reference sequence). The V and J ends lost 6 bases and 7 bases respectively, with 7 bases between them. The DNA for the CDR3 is TGTGCCAGCAGACAGGGAAATGAGCAGTTCTTC. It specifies CASRQGNEQFF.

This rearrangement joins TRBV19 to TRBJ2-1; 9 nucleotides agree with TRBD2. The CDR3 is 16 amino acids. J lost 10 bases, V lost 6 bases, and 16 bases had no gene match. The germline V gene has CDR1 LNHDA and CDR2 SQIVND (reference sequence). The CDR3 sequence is CASSPPSGKRREEQFF. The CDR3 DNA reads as TGTGCCAGTAGCCCCCCTAGCGGGAAGAGAAGGGAGGAGCAGTTCTTC.

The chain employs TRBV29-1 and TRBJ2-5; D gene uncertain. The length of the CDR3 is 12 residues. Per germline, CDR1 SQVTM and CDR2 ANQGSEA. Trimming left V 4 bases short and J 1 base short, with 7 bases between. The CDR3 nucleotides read TGCAGCGTTGTTATAGCCCAAGAGACCCAGTACTTC. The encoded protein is CSVVIAQETQYF.

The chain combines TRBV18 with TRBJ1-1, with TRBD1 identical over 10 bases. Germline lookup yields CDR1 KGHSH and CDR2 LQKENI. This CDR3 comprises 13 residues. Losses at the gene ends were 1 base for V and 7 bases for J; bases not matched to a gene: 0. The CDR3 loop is CASSPRDRGEAFF. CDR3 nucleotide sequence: TGTGCCAGCTCACCACGGGACAGGGGTGAAGCTTTCTTT.

The CDR3 DNA sequence: TGTGCCAGCAGCTTAGCGGGGACTAGCGGAAACTACGAGCAGTACTTC. This gives the protein CASSLAGTSGNYEQYF. This chain uses TRBV7-2 with TRBJ2-7; the match to TRBD2 covers 11 bases. Germline V CDR1 and CDR2: SGHTA, FQGNSA. The CDR3 has 16 amino acids. V was clipped by 0 bases and J by 3 bases; unmatched bases: 4.

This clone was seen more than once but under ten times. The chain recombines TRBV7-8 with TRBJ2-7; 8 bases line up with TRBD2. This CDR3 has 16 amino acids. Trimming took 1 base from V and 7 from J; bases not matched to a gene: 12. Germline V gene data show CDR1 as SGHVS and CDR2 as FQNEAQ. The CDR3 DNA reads TGTGCCAGCAGCTTAGGGGGTAGCGGGAACAGCTGGGAGCAGTACTTC. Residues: CASSLGGSGNSWEQYF.

The CDR3 region has the DNA TGTGCCTTACACCCGGGACTAGGCTACGAGCAGTACTTC. It yields the protein CALHPGLGYEQYF. This chain links TRBV30 with TRBJ2-7; 8 bases map to TRBD2. The junction had 8 bases not matched to a gene; V was cut back by 7 bases and J by 3 bases. Per germline, CDR1 GTSNPN and CDR2 SVGIG (reference sequence). The CDR3 runs 13 residues. Variable domain in full (rest from reference TRBV30 and TRBJ2-7): SQTIHQWPATLVQPVGSPLSLECTVEGTSNPNLYWYRQAAGRGLQLLFYSVGIGQISSEVPQNLSASRPQDRQFILSSKKLLLSDSGFYLCALHPGLGYEQYFGPGTRLTVT.

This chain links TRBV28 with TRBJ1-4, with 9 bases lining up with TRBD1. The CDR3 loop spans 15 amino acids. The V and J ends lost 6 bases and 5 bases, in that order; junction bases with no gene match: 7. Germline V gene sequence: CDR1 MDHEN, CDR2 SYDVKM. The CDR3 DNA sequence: TGTGCCAGCAGAGAAGCCGGGACAGGGAATGAAAAACTGTTTTTT. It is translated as CASREAGTGNEKLFF.

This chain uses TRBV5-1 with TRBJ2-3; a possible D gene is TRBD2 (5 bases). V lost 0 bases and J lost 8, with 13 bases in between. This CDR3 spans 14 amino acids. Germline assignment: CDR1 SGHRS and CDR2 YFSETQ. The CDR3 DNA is TGCGCCAGCAGCTTGGTACCGCACGAGGGTACGCAGTATTTT. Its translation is CASSLVPHEGTQYF.

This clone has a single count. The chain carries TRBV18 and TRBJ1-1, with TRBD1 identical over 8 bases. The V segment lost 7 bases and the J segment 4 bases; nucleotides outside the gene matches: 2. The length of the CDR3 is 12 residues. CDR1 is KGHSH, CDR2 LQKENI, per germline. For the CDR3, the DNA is TGTGCCAGCTGTACAGGGGGCACTGAAGCTTTCTTT. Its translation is CASCTGGTEAFF. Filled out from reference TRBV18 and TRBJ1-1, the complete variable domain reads NAGVMQNPRHLVRRRGQEARLRCSPMKGHSHVYWYRQLPEEGLKFMVYLQKENIIDESGMPKERFSAEFPKEGPSILRIQQVVRGDSAAYFCASCTGGTEAFFGQGTRLTVV.

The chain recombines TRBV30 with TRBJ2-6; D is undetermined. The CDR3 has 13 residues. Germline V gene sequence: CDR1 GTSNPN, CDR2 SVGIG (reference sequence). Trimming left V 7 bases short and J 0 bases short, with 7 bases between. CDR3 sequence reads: CASDTSGANVLTF. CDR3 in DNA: TGTGCCTCCGACACCTCTGGGGCCAACGTCCTGACTTTC.

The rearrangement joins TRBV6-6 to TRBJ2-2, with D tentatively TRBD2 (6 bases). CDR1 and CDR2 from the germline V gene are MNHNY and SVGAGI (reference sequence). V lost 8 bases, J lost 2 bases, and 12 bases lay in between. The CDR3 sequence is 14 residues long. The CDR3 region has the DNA TGTGCCAGCTTCGGGAGCCCCAACACCGGGGAGCTGTTTTTT. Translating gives CASFGSPNTGELFF.

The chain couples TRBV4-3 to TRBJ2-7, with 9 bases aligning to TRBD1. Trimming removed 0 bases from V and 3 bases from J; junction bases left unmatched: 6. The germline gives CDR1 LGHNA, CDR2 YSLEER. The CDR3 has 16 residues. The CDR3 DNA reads TGCGCCAGCAGCCAAGATCCCGGGACAGGGTTCTACGAGCAGTACTTC. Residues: CASSQDPGTGFYEQYF.

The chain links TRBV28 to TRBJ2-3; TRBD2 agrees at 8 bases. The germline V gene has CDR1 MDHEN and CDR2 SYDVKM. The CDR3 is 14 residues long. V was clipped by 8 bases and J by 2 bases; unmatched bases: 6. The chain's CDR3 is CASVTSGPTDTQYF. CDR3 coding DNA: TGTGCCAGCGTCACTAGCGGTCCCACAGATACGCAGTATTTT.

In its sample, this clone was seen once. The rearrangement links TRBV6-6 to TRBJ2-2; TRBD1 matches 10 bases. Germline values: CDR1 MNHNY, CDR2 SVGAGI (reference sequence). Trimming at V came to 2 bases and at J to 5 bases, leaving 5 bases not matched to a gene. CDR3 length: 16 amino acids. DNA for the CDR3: TGTGCCAGCAGTTACGAGGGACAGGGGACGACCGGGGAGCTGTTTTTT. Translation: CASSYEGQGTTGELFF.

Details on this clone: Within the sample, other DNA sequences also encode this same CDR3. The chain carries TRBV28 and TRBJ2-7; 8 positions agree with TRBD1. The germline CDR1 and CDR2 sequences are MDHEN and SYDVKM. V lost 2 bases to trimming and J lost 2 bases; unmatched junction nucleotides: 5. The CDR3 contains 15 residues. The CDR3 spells CASSLPGTGTYEQYF. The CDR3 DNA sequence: TGTGCCAGCAGTTTACCCGGGACAGGAACCTACGAGCAGTACTTC. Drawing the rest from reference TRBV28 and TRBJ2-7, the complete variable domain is DVKVTQSSRYLVKRTGEKVFLECVQDMDHENMFWYRQDPGLGLRLIYFSYDVKMKEKGDIPEGYSVSREKKERFSLILESASTNQTSMYLCASSLPGTGTYEQYFGPGTRLTVT.

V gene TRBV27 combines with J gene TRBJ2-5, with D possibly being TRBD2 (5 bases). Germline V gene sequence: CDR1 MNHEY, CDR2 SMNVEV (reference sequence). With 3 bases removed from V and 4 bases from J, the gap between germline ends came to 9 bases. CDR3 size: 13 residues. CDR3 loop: CASSFGLGETQYF. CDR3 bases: TGTGCCAGCAGTTTCGGACTGGGAGAGACCCAGTACTTC.

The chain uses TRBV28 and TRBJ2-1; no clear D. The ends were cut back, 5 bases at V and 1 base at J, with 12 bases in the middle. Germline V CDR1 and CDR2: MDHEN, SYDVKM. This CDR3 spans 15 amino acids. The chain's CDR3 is CASSVRLESYNEQFF. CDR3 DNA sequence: TGTGCCAGCAGTGTCCGACTGGAATCCTACAATGAGCAGTTCTTC.

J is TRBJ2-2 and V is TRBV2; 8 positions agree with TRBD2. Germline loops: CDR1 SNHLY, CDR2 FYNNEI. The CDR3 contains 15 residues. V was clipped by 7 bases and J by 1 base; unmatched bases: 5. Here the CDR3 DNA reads TGTGCCAGCAAGAACCTAGCGGGGAACACCGGGGAGCTGTTTTTT. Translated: CASKNLAGNTGELFF.

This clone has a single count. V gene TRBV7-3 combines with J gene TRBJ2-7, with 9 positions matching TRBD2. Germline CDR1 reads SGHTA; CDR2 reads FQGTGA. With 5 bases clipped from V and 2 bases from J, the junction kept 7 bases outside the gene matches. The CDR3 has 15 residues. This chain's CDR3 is CASSEGAGGAYEQYF. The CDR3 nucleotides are TGTGCCAGCAGCGAAGGAGCGGGAGGCGCCTACGAGCAGTACTTC.

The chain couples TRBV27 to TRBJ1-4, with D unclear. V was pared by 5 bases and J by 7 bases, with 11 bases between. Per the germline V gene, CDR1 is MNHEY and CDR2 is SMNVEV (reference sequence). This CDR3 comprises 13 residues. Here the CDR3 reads CASSPRTGEKLFF. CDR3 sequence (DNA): TGTGCCAGCAGTCCGCGGACTGGTGAAAAACTGTTTTTT.